Listed below are T cell receptor beta chains from one sample, sequenced in a study of T cell repertoires in cytomegalovirus infection. TCRdb used MiXCR to reprocess the reads, holding one entry per CDR3 protein. The sample lists around 270,000 distinct CDR3 sequences, approximately 8.3% seen once, with more than 13% in the top ten. Sequencing input: PBMCs. All receptors derive from a human donor in good health (CMV status not recorded). Some clones in this sample may be carry-over from other donors' samples. The CDR3 runs from the conserved cysteine through the conserved F or W. D genes are given only for firm matches. Clone size, where shown, is once, few, many, or a class for clones that have expanded.

J gene | V gene | D gene | clone size | CDR3 DNA | CDR3 protein
TRBJ2-1 | TRBV19 | . | . | TGTGCCAGTAGTAGGGGGGTCCCACGCAATGAGCAGTTCTTC | CASSRGVPRNEQFF
TRBJ2-7 | TRBV7-2 | TRBD1 | many | TGTGCCAGCAGCTGGGGGACAGGGCCCTCCTACGAGCAGTACTTC | CASSWGTGPSYEQYF
TRBJ2-3 | TRBV11-2 | TRBD2 | . | TGTGCCAGCAGGACGATAGCGGGGACTAGCACAGATACGCAGTATTTT | CASRTIAGTSTDTQYF
TRBJ1-5 | TRBV9 | TRBD1 | . | TGTGCCAGCAGCGTCGGGACAGGGGGCTATCAGCCCCAGCATTTT | CASSVGTGGYQPQHF
TRBJ1-3 | TRBV3-1 | . | many | TGTGCCAGCAGCCATTGGCAGGACTCTGGAAACACCATATATTTT | CASSHWQDSGNTIYF
TRBJ2-7 | TRBV6-8 | . | . | TGTGCCAGCAGTTTTTCTGAGTACGAGCAGTACTTC | CASSFSEYEQYF
TRBJ2-7 | TRBV6-1 | TRBD2 | many | TGTGCCAGCAGTGACCAGCGGGGGGGCTCCTACGAGCAGTACTTC | CASSDQRGGSYEQYF
TRBJ2-2 | TRBV7-2 | . | . | TGTGCCAGCAGCTTAGATCCCGGCTTCAGGGAGCTGTTTTTT | CASSLDPGFRELFF
TRBJ2-2 | TRBV30 | . | few | TGTGCCTGGAGTGAAGGGACAGGGGAGCTGTTTTTT | CAWSEGTGELFF
TRBJ1-6 | TRBV7-8 | . | many | TGTGCCAGCAGCTTAGACAGGAGAGATAATTCACCCCTCCACTTT | CASSLDRRDNSPLHF
TRBJ2-5 | TRBV7-2 | TRBD1 | once | TGTGCCAGCGACCTACCCAAACAGGGGGCGTGGGAGACCCAGTACTTC | CASDLPKQGAWETQYF
TRBJ2-2 | TRBV28 | . | many | TGTGCCAGCAGGACACCGGCCGCGAACACCGGGGAGCTGTTTTTT | CASRTPAANTGELFF
TRBJ2-2 | TRBV27 | . | few | TGTGCCAGCTCACACTACCCGGGTCGTGGCGGGGAGCTGTTTTTT | CASSHYPGRGGELFF